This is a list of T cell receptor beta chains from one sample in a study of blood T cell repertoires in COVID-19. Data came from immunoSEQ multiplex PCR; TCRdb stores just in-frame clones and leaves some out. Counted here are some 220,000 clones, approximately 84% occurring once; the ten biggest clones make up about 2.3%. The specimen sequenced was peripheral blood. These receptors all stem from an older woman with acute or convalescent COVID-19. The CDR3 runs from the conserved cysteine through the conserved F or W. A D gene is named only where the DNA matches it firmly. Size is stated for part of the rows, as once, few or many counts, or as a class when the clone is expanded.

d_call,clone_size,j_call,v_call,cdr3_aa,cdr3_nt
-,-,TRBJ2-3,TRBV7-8,CASSLARLGYRDTQYF,TGTGCCAGCAGCTTAGCACGTCTGGGCTACCGCGATACGCAGTATTTT
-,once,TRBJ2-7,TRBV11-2,CASSRNTGIVYEQYF,TGTGCCAGCAGCCGAAACACAGGAATCGTTTACGAGCAGTACTTC
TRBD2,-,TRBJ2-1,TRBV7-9,CASNVIAGGLPNEQFF,TGTGCCAGCAACGTGATAGCGGGGGGGCTGCCCAATGAGCAGTTCTTC
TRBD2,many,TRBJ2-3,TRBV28,CASSSPLLLAGDTDTQYF,TGTGCCAGCAGTTCCCCCCTCTTGCTAGCGGGGGACACAGATACGCAGTATTTT
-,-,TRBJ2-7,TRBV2,CASSEGALSSYEQYF,TGTGCCAGCAGTGAGGGGGCACTAAGCTCCTACGAGCAGTACTTC
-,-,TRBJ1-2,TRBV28,CASSFGGSYGYTF,TGTGCCAGCAGTTTCGGCGGTTCTTATGGCTACACCTTC
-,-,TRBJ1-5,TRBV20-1,CSASHRSFSNQPQHF,TGCAGTGCTAGTCACAGGTCTTTTAGCAATCAGCCCCAGCATTTT
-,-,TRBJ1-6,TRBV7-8,CASSLVQGNSPLHF,TGTGCCAGCAGCTTAGTTCAGGGTAATTCACCCCTCCACTTT
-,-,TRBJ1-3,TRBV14,CASSQDSWRLGNTIYF,TGTGCCAGCAGCCAAGACTCGTGGAGACTTGGAAACACCATATATTTT
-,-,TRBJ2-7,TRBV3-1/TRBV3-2,CASSQGTGPYEQYF,TGTGCCAGCAGCCAAGGTACAGGGCCCTACGAGCAGTACTTC
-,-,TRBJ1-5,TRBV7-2,CASSLDRSVHQPQHF,TGTGCCAGCAGCTTAGACAGGTCGGTACATCAGCCCCAGCATTTT
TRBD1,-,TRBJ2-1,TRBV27,CASSYRGQSSYNEQFF,TGTGCCAGCAGTTACCGGGGACAGAGCTCCTACAATGAGCAGTTCTTC
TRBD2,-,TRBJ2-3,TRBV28,CASSRSAGGNHRTDTQYF,TGTGCCAGCAGTCGGTCGGCGGGGGGAAATCACCGCACAGATACGCAGTATTTT
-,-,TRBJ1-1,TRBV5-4,CASSLAVQSSAFF,TGTGCCAGCAGCTTGGCGGTCCAATCGTCAGCTTTCTTT
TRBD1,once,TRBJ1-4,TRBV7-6,CASSNGQVGWEGLFF,TGTGCCAGCAGCAACGGACAGGTTGGGTGGGAAGGACTGTTTTTT
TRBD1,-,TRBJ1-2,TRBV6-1,CASSDVGTGNYGYTF,TGTGCCAGCAGTGACGTCGGGACAGGGAACTATGGCTACACCTTC
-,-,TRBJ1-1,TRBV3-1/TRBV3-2,CASSPRESLNTEAFF,TGTGCCAGCAGCCCTAGGGAGTCTTTGAACACTGAAGCTTTCTTT
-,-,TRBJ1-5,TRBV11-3,CASSLRGAGGNQPQHF,TGTGCCAGCAGCTTACGGGGGGCGGGTGGCAATCAGCCCCAGCATTTT
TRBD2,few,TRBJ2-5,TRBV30,CAWSVGSSGYPRETQYF,TGTGCCTGGAGTGTGGGCTCTAGCGGGTACCCTAGAGAGACCCAGTACTTC
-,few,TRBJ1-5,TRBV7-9,CASSLPNTGNSNQPQHF,TGTGCCAGCAGCCTTCCCAATACAGGAAACAGCAATCAGCCCCAGCATTTT
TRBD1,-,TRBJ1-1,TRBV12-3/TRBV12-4,CASSLDRHTEAFF,TGTGCCAGCAGTTTGGACAGGCACACTGAAGCTTTCTTT
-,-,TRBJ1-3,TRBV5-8,CASSLAQGNTIYF,TGTGCCAGCAGCTTGGCCCAGGGGAACACCATATATTTT
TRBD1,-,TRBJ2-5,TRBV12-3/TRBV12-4,CASRPQGWETQYF,TGTGCCAGCAGGCCACAGGGGTGGGAGACCCAGTACTTC
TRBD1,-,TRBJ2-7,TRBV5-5,CASSAGTATYEQYF,TGTGCCAGCAGCGCCGGGACAGCCACCTACGAGCAGTACTTC
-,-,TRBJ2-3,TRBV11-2,CASAGASQDTTDTQYF,TGTGCCAGCGCGGGGGCCAGCCAAGACACCACAGATACGCAGTATTTT
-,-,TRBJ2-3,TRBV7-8,CASSLAHRLRTDTQYF,TGTGCCAGCAGCTTAGCGCACAGACTACGCACAGATACGCAGTATTTT
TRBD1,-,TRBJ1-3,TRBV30,CAGTEGLGNTIYF,TGTGCGGGGACAGAGGGGCTTGGAAACACCATATATTTT
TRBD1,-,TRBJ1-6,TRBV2,CASSLLQGHSPLHF,TGTGCCAGCAGCCTACTACAGGGGCATTCACCCCTCCACTTT
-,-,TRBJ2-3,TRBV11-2,CASSLDPSARADTQYF,TGTGCCAGCAGCTTAGATCCAAGTGCCAGGGCAGATACGCAGTATTTT
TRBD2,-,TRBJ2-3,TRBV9,CASSDPLAGGGADTQYF,TGTGCCAGCAGCGATCCTCTAGCGGGGGGCGGGGCAGATACGCAGTATTTT
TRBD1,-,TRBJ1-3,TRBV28,CASSLRTGSSGNTIYF,TGTGCCAGCAGTCTACGGACAGGTTCCTCTGGAAACACCATATATTTT
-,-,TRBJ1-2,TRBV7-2,CASSQRFGGLGGYTF,TGTGCCAGCAGCCAACGGTTTGGGGGCCTTGGGGGCTACACCTTC